This T cell receptor beta chain was profiled in a study of control samples from healthy donors and cancer patients. Trimming removed 3 bases from V and 10 bases from J; junction bases left unmatched: 2. The CDR3 runs 12 residues. Germline-derived CDR1 and CDR2 are KGHDR and SFDVKD. The protocol was immunoSEQ multiplex PCR, while the TCRdb copy is restricted to in-frame clones and leaves out a portion. The data show roughly 99,000 clones, roughly 78% seen once. This clone has just a few counts. What was sequenced was blood. The chain employs TRBV24-1 and TRBJ2-4, with TRBD2 identical over 7 bases. The sequence was obtained from a man in his sixties in good health. CDR3 nucleotides: TGTGCCACCAGTGATGAGGGAGGGATTCAGTACTTC. It encodes CATSDEGGIQYF.